Shown below are 26 T cell receptor beta chains from a single sample sequenced in a study of human T cells and chemical hapten exposure. Specified time point: patch test 1, 2 weeks after DPC sensitization. The treatment is: therapeutic diphenylcyclopropenone sensitization with weekly scalp DPC. TCRdb re-derived calls from the RACE reads in MiXCR, one entry per CDR3 protein. The sample lists roughly 200,000 distinct CDR3 sequences; around 22% were seen once. The sample consisted of whole blood, taken in connection with sensitization to the hapten diphenylcyclopropenone (DPC). These receptors originate from a woman between 45 and 60 years old with alopecia areata. Some clones in this sample may be carry-over from other donors' samples.

This chain connects TRBV15 to TRBJ2-3; 10 bases are shared with TRBD1. This CDR3 comprises 15 residues. Germline trimming cut 3 bases from V and 3 bases from J; bases unmatched to any gene: 3. Germline V CDR1 and CDR2: LNHNV, YYDKDF (reference sequence). The CDR3 reads CATSSRTGGTDTQYF. CDR3 coding DNA: TGTGCCACCAGCAGTCGGACAGGGGGAACAGATACGCAGTATTTT.

Remarks on this clonotype: Since a much larger clone is just one base distant, this may be a read error. This chain connects TRBV29-1 to TRBJ1-1; the D is unclear. Trimming left V 4 bases short and J 1 base short, with 4 bases between. Germline V lookup: CDR1 SQVTM, CDR2 ANQGSEA. This CDR3 contains 11 residues. CDR3 sequence (DNA): TGCAGCGTTGGGCCGAACACTGAAGCTTTCTTT. Protein: CSVGPNTEAFF.

This clonotype was found a few times. The chain is built from TRBV28 and TRBJ1-5; D may be TRBD1 (6 bases). In germline, CDR1 is MDHEN, CDR2 SYDVKM. The CDR3 totals 12 residues. V lost 7 bases and J lost 5, with 9 bases in between. This CDR3 reads CASNQGYQPQHF. In DNA form, the CDR3 reads TGTGCCAGCAACCAGGGGTATCAGCCCCAGCATTTT.

In this sample, this clonotype turned up a few times. The V call is TRBV27, the J call TRBJ2-3, with no clear D. The CDR3 is made up of 13 amino acids. Trimming left V 6 bases short and J 2 bases short, with 9 bases between. The germline CDR1 and CDR2 sequences are MNHEY and SMNVEV (reference sequence). Written as DNA, the CDR3 is TGTGCCAGCAGGCAGGTGTACACAGATACGCAGTATTTT. It specifies CASRQVYTDTQYF.

This clonotype has a handful of counts. This sequence joins TRBV7-9 and TRBJ1-6; possible D gene TRBD1, 5 bases. CDR1 and CDR2 from the germline V gene are SEHNR and FQNEAQ (reference sequence). The CDR3 consists of 16 residues. The V end was cut by 6 bases, the J end by 3 bases, with 15 bases between. The CDR3 region is CASRSSDTNYNSPLHF. The CDR3, as DNA: TGTGCCAGCAGGAGTTCGGACACTAACTATAATTCACCCCTCCACTTT.

V is TRBV29-1 and J is TRBJ2-1, with 8 bases that match TRBD2. Trimming at V came to 3 bases and at J to 7 bases, leaving 17 bases not matched to a gene. The CDR3 totals 17 residues. From germline, CDR1 is SQVTM and CDR2 ANQGSEA. CDR3 in DNA: TGCAGCGTTGACGGGGCCTCCGCTGCGGGAGGTAGAAATGAGCAGTTCTTC. It specifies CSVDGASAAGGRNEQFF.

The V and J genes are TRBV25-1 and TRBJ1-5, with 7 bases matching TRBD1. The CDR3 has 14 residues. Germline V gives CDR1 MGHDK, CDR2 SYGVNS. The V segment lost 3 bases and the J segment 3 bases; nucleotides outside the gene matches: 2. CDR3 nucleotide sequence: TGTGCCAGCAGTGACAGGGGGTTCAATCAGCCCCAGCATTTT. Protein: CASSDRGFNQPQHF.

The gene calls are TRBV5-1 and TRBJ1-4; maybe TRBD1 (5 bases). V gave up 3 bases and J gave up 5 bases, with 11 bases separating them. Germline-derived CDR1 and CDR2 are SGHRS and YFSETQ. CDR3 length: 14 residues. As DNA, the CDR3 is TGCGCCAGCAGCTGGGGCCCGGACAATGAAAAACTGTTTTTT. Amino acid sequence: CASSWGPDNEKLFF.

This chain connects TRBV5-1 to TRBJ2-3, with a possible D match to TRBD1 (5 bases). V gave up 4 bases and J gave up 6 bases, with 12 bases separating them. Looked up from germline, CDR1 is SGHRS and CDR2 is YFSETQ. The CDR3 extends over 13 amino acids. The CDR3 protein is CASSPQALDTQYF. The DNA for the CDR3 is TGCGCCAGCAGCCCACAGGCCCTCGATACGCAGTATTTT.

The V gene is TRBV7-3, the J gene TRBJ2-3; TRBD2 matches 8 bases. Trimming removed 5 bases from V and 6 bases from J; junction bases left unmatched: 7. Germline CDR1 is SGHTA and CDR2 is FQGTGA. The CDR3 has 14 residues. For the CDR3, the DNA is TGTGCCAGCAGCCCCGATAGCGGGATCGATACGCAGTATTTT. It specifies CASSPDSGIDTQYF. The full variable domain, with the rest looked up from reference TRBV7-3 and TRBJ2-3, is GAGVSQTPSNKVTEKGKYVELRCDPISGHTALYWYRQSLGQGPEFLIYFQGTGAADDSGLPNDRFFAVRPEGSVSTLKIQRTERGDSAVYLCASSPDSGIDTQYFGPGTRLTVL.

The CDR3 DNA reads TGCAGCGTTGTAGCGGTCCAAAACATTCAGTACTTC. It encodes CSVVAVQNIQYF. This chain links TRBV29-1 with TRBJ2-4; a possible D gene is TRBD2 (6 bases). Between the trimmed V and J ends, which lost 4 bases and 5 bases, there was a span of 9 bases. The CDR3 runs to 12 residues. Germline V gene data show CDR1 as SQVTM and CDR2 as ANQGSEA.

For this clonotype: Mismatch with germline at one junction end may stem from a read error. V usage is TRBV7-7 and J usage is TRBJ2-6; TRBD1 matches at 10 bases. The CDR3 sequence is 17 residues long. Germline lookup yields CDR1 SSHAT and CDR2 FNYEAQ (reference sequence). CDR3 residues: CASSPDRGGTLANVLTF. CDR3 bases: TGTGCTAGCAGCCCGGACAGGGGGGGTACTTTGGCCAACGTCCTGACTTTC.

The rearrangement uses TRBV29-1 and TRBJ1-1; D is unresolved. With 4 bases removed from V and 2 bases from J, the gap between germline ends came to 11 bases. Germline V gene lookup returns CDR1 SQVTM and CDR2 ANQGSEA. The CDR3 covers 13 residues. For the CDR3, the DNA is TGCAGCGTTGTGGTGGGTGGTAACACTGAAGCTTTCTTT. Translating it yields CSVVVGGNTEAFF.

This clonotype appeared a few times. V gene TRBV29-1 combines with J gene TRBJ1-6; possible D gene TRBD1, 6 bases. The CDR3 contains 15 residues. From germline, CDR1 is SQVTM and CDR2 ANQGSEA. Trimming removed 6 bases at V and 8 bases at J, with 20 bases between. The CDR3 region has the DNA TGCAGCGTCCCCAGACAGGAGAGCGGGGATTCACCCCTCCACTTT. Translated: CSVPRQESGDSPLHF.

The gene calls are TRBV29-1 and TRBJ2-1; D perhaps matches TRBD1 (6 bases). The V gene lost 7 bases and the J gene lost 5 bases, with 18 bases spanning the gap. Germline V CDR1 and CDR2: SQVTM, ANQGSEA. This CDR3 comprises 14 residues. The CDR3 DNA reads TGCAGCGCCAAAAGTGGACAGTGGGACAATGAGCAGTTCTTC. Amino acids: CSAKSGQWDNEQFF.

This rearrangement joins TRBV14 to TRBJ2-7, with TRBD1 matching 8 bases. The CDR3 has 15 amino acids. Germline-derived CDR1 and CDR2 are SGHDN and FVKESK. The V gene end was trimmed by 4 bases and the J gene end by 5 bases; junction bases not matched to a gene: 10. CDR3 sequence: CASSPRMSDRDEQYF. The CDR3 DNA reads TGTGCCAGCAGCCCTAGAATGTCGGACAGGGACGAGCAGTACTTC.

The chain combines TRBV28 with TRBJ1-2; 11 bases align to TRBD1. Per the germline V gene, CDR1 is MDHEN and CDR2 is SYDVKM. Losses at the gene ends were 3 bases for V and 3 bases for J; bases not matched to a gene: 12. The CDR3 covers 18 residues. CDR3 nucleotides: TGTGCCAGCAGTTTTTATTGGACAGGGGGCGGTGTAGACTATGGCTACACCTTC. Encoded protein: CASSFYWTGGGVDYGYTF.

This clonotype was detected ten times or more. This rearrangement joins TRBV24-1 to TRBJ1-4, with D possibly matching TRBD1 (5 bases). There are 14 residues in the CDR3. Trimming took 9 bases from V and 0 from J, leaving 10 bases between them. Per the germline V gene, CDR1 is KGHDR and CDR2 is SFDVKD. The CDR3 nucleotides read TGTGCCACCCGAGACAGCGCAACTAATGAAAAACTGTTTTTT. It specifies CATRDSATNEKLFF.

Concerning this clonotype: This may stem from a read error, because a much larger clone lies one nucleotide away. This chain connects TRBV2 to TRBJ2-7; D ambiguous. This CDR3 comprises 12 residues. Trimming removed 6 bases at V and 3 bases at J, with 9 bases between. The germline V gene encodes CDR1 SNHLY and CDR2 FYNNEI. The CDR3 bases are TGTGCCAGCAGCCAAGACGGCTACGAGCAGTACTTC. Amino acid sequence: CASSQDGYEQYF.

The chain employs TRBV5-1 and TRBJ2-1; 12 nucleotides line up with TRBD2. The germline V gene encodes CDR1 SGHRS and CDR2 YFSETQ. The V segment lost 1 base and the J segment 8 bases; nucleotides outside the gene matches: 10. The CDR3 contains 17 residues. The CDR3: CASSLFGLAGSVDEQFF. The CDR3 DNA sequence: TGCGCCAGCAGCTTGTTCGGACTAGCGGGGTCCGTGGATGAGCAGTTCTTC.

The genes are TRBV12-3 or TRBV12-4 and TRBJ2-7; 7 bases fit TRBD2. Germline trimming cut 5 bases from V and 3 bases from J; bases unmatched to any gene: 7. This CDR3 contains 14 residues. The DNA of the CDR3 is TGTGCCAGCAGTCCCTCGGGACTAATCTACGAGCAGTACTTC. Translating gives CASSPSGLIYEQYF.

This clonotype was detected a few times. The chain combines TRBV7-2 with TRBJ2-7; 8 nucleotides align to TRBD2. Trimming cost V 1 base and J 1 base; bases outside gene matches: 3. The germline CDR1 and CDR2 sequences are SGHTA and FQGNSA. CDR3 length equals 15 residues. CDR3 nucleotide sequence: TGTGCCAGCAGCTTAGGGCTAGCGGGTTCCTACGAGCAGTACTTC. This sequence encodes CASSLGLAGSYEQYF.

J is TRBJ1-1 and V is TRBV29-1, with a tentative D call TRBD1 (5 bases). The germline V gene has CDR1 SQVTM and CDR2 ANQGSEA. The CDR3 runs 14 residues. V was cut by 5 bases and J by 1 base, with 14 bases left in between. DNA of the CDR3: TGCAGCGTTATGGCAGGGATGTCGAACACTGAAGCTTTCTTT. Protein: CSVMAGMSNTEAFF.

The J gene is TRBJ2-1, the V gene TRBV2, with 10 bases that match TRBD2. CDR3 length equals 15 residues. Losses at the gene ends were 8 bases for V and 0 bases for J; bases not matched to a gene: 4. CDR1 is SNHLY, CDR2 FYNNEI, per germline. The CDR3: CASLAGGSSYNEQFF. CDR3 nucleotide sequence: TGTGCCAGCTTAGCGGGAGGTAGCTCCTACAATGAGCAGTTCTTC.

This clonotype was counted between two and nine times. The rearrangement links TRBV5-1 to TRBJ2-1, with 11 bases that match TRBD2. CDR3 length: 17 residues. Germline V gene lookup returns CDR1 SGHRS and CDR2 YFSETQ. V shed 4 bases and J 6 bases; nucleotides not matched to a gene: 12. This CDR3 reads CASSPGGLAERSNEQFF. The DNA for the CDR3 is TGCGCCAGCAGCCCCGGGGGACTAGCGGAGAGGAGCAATGAGCAGTTCTTC.

The chain joins TRBV7-2 to TRBJ2-1; 7 nucleotides agree with TRBD2. V lost 1 base to trimming and J lost 9 bases; unmatched junction nucleotides: 6. Germline V lookup: CDR1 SGHTA, CDR2 FQGNSA. The CDR3 has 14 amino acids. Here the CDR3 DNA reads TGTGCCAGCAGCTTAGTTCGCGGGAGCCTTGAGCAGTTCTTC. Residues: CASSLVRGSLEQFF.